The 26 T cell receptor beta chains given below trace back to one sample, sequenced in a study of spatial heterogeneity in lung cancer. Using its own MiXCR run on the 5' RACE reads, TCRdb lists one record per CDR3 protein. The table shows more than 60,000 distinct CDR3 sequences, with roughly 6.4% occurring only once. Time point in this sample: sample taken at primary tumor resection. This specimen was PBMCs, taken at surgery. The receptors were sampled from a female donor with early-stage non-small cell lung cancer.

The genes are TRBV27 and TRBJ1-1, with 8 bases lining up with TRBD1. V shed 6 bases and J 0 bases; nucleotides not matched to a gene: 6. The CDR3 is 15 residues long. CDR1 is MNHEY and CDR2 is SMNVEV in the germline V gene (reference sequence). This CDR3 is CASSGTGLMNTEAFF. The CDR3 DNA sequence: TGTGCCAGCAGCGGGACAGGTCTAATGAACACTGAAGCTTTCTTT.

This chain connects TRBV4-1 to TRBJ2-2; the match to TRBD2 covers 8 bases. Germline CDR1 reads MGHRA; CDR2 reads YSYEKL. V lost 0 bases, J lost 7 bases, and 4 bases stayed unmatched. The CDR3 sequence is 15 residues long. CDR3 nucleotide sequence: TGCGCCAGCAGCCAAGAGGGACTAGTTATCGGGGAGCTGTTTTTT. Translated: CASSQEGLVIGELFF.

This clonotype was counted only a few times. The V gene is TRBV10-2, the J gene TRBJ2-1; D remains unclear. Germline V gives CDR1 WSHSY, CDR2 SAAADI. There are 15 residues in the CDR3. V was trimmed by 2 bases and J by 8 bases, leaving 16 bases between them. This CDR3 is CASSEGLEILDEQFF. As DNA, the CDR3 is TGCGCCAGCAGTGAGGGTCTAGAAATTTTAGATGAGCAGTTCTTC.

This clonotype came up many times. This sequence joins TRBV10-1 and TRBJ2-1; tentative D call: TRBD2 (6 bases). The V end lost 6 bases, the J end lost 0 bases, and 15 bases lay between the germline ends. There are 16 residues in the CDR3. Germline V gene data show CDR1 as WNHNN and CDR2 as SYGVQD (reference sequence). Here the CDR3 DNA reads TGCGCCAGCAGCCCGGAGGGCCCTAGCTCCTACAATGAGCAGTTCTTC. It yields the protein CASSPEGPSSYNEQFF.

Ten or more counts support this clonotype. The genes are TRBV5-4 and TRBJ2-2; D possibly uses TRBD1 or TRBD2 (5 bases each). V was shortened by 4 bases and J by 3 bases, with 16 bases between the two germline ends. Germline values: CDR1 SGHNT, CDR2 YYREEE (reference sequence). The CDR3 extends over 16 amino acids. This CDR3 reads CASSAGTSGDTGELFF. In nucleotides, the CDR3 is TGTGCCAGCAGCGCCGGGACCTCCGGGGACACCGGGGAGCTGTTTTTT.

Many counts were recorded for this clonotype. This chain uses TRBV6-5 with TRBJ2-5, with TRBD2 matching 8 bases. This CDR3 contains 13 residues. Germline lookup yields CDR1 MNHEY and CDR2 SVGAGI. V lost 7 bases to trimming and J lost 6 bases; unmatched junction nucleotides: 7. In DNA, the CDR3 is TGTGCCAGCATCCCGGGACTAGGCAAGACCCAGTACTTC. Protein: CASIPGLGKTQYF.

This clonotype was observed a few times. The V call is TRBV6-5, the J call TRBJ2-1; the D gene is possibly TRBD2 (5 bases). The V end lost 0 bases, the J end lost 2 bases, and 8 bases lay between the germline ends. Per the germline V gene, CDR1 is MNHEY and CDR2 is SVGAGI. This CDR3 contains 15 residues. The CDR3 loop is CASSYSSGTYNEQFF. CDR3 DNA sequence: TGTGCCAGCAGTTACTCGTCGGGGACCTACAATGAGCAGTTCTTC.

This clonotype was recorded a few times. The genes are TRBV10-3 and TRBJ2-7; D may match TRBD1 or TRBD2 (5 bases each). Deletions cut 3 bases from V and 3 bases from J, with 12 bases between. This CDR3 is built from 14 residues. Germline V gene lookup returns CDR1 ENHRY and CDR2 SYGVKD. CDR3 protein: CAISERGSRYEQYV. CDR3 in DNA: TGTGCCATCAGTGAACGGGGCTCCCGCTACGAGCAGTACGTC.

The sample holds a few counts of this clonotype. The DNA for the CDR3 is TGCGCCAGCGGACTAGCGGGGAACAATGAGCAGTTCTTC. Its translation is CASGLAGNNEQFF. The rearrangement joins TRBV10-2 to TRBJ2-1, with 12 bases aligning to TRBD2. The CDR3 spans 13 residues. V gave up 8 bases and J gave up 5 bases; unmatched junction bases: 1. Germline V gene data show CDR1 as WSHSY and CDR2 as SAAADI.

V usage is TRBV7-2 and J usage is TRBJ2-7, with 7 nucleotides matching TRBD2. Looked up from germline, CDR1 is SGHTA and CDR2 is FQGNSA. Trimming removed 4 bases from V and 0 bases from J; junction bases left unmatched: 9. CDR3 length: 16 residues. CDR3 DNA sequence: TGTGCCAGCAGCTGGAGGGCGCTAGCGGCCTCCTACGAGCAGTACTTC. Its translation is CASSWRALAASYEQYF.

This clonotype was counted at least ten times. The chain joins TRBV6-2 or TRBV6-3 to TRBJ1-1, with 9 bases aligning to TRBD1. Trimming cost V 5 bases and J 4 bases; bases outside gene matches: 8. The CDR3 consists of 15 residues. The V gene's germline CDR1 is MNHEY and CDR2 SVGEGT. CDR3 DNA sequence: TGTGCCAGCAGTACGACAGGGGGTAGGGGCACTGAAGCTTTCTTT. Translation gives CASSTTGGRGTEAFF.

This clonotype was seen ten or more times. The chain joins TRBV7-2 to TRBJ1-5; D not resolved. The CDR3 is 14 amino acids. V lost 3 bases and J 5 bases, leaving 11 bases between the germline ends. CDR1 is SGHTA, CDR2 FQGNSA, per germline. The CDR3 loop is CASSFDPGDQPQHF. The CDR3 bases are TGTGCCAGCAGCTTCGACCCTGGGGATCAGCCCCAGCATTTT.

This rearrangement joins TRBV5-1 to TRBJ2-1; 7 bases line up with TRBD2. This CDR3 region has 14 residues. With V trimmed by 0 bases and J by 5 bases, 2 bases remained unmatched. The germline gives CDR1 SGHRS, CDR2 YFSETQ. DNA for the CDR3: TGCGCCAGCAGCTTGGGCGGGACTAACAATGAGCAGTTCTTC. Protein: CASSLGGTNNEQFF.

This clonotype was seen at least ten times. CDR3 amino acids: CSVEEDTQYF. The CDR3 DNA sequence: TGCAGCGTTGAAGAAGATACGCAGTATTTT. This chain joins TRBV29-1 and TRBJ2-3; no clear D gene. Germline CDR1 and CDR2: SQVTM and ANQGSEA. With 0 bases removed from V and 5 bases from J, the gap between germline ends came to 0 bases. The CDR3 runs 10 residues.

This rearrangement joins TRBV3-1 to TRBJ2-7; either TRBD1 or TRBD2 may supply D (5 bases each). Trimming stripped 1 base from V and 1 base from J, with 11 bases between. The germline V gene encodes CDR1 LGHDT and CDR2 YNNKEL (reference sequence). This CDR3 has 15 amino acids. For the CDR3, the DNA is TGTGCCAGCAGCCAAGTGGGGACGGCATCCTACGAGCAGTACTTC. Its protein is CASSQVGTASYEQYF.

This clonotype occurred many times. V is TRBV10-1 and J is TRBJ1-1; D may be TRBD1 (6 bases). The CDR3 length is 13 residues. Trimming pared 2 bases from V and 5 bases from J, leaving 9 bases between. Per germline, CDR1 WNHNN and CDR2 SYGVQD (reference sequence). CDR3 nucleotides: TGCGCCAGCAGTGAGGGGGGGCTTACTGAAGCTTTCTTT. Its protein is CASSEGGLTEAFF.

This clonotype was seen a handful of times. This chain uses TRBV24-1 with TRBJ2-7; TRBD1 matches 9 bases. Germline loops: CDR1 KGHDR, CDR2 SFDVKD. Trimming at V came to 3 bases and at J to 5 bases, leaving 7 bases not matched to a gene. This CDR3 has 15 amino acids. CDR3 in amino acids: CATSDLGTGKDEQYF. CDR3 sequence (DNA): TGTGCCACCAGTGATCTTGGGACAGGGAAGGACGAGCAGTACTTC.

CDR3 sequence: CASSLRGAYNEQFF. The CDR3 bases are TGTGCCAGCAGCCTCCGTGGGGCGTACAATGAGCAGTTCTTC. This chain connects TRBV3-1 to TRBJ2-1; D perhaps matches TRBD1 (5 bases). Germline values: CDR1 LGHDT, CDR2 YNNKEL (reference sequence). V gave up 4 bases and J gave up 4 bases, with 11 bases separating them. CDR3 length: 14 residues.

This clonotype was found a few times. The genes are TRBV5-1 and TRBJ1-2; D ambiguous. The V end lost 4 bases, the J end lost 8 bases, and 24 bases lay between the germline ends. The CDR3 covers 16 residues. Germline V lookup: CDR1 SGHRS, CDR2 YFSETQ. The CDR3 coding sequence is TGCGCCAGCAGCCCGGCAGGCTCAGCCGTTCTATACGGCTACACCTTC. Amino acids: CASSPAGSAVLYGYTF.

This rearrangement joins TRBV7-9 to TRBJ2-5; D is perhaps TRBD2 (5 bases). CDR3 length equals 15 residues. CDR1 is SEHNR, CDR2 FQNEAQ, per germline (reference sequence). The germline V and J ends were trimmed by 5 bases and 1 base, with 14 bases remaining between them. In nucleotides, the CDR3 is TGTGCCAGCAGCCCCAAGCGGCGCCTCCAAGAGACCCAGTACTTC. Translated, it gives CASSPKRRLQETQYF.

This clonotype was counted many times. The DNA of the CDR3 is TGTGCCAGCAGTTTATCGAATCTAGGAAGTGAGCAGTTCTTC. This gives the protein CASSLSNLGSEQFF. V gene TRBV27 combines with J gene TRBJ2-1; no firm D call. Trimming cost V 0 bases and J 9 bases, with 12 bases left between them. This CDR3 has 14 amino acids. Germline loops: CDR1 MNHEY, CDR2 SMNVEV (reference sequence).

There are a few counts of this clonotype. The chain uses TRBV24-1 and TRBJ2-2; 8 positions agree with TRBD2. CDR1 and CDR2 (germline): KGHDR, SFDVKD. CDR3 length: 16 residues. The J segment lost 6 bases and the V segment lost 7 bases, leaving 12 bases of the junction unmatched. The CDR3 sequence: CATSLPGTRNSGELFF. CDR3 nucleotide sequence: TGTGCCACCAGCTTACCCGGGACTAGGAATTCCGGGGAGCTGTTTTTT.

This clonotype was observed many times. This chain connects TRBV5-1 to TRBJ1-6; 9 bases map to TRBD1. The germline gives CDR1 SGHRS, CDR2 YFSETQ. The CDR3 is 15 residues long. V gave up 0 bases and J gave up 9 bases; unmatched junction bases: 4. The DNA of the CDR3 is TGCGCCAGCAGCTTGGGGACAGGGGTTGGTTCACCCCTCCACTTT. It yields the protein CASSLGTGVGSPLHF.

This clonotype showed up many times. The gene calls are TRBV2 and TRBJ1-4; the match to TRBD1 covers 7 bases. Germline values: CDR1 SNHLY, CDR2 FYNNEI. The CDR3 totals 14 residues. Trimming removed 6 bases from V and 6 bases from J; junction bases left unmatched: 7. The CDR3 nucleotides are TGTGCCAGCAGCGACAGGGCACTACATGAAAAACTGTTTTTT. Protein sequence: CASSDRALHEKLFF.

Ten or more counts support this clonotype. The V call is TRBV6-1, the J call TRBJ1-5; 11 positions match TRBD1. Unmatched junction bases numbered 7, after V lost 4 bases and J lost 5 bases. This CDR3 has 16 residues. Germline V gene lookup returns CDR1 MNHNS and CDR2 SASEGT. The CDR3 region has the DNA TGTGCCAGCAGTGTCCGGGACAGGGGGTCGGATCAGCCCCAGCATTTT. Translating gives CASSVRDRGSDQPQHF.

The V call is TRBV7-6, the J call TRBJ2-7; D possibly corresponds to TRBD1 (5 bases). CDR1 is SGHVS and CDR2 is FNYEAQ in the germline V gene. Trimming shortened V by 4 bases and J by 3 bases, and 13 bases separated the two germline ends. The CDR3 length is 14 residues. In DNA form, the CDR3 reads TGTGCCAGCAGCTCCTACCCCCAGGGCTACGAGCAGTACTTC. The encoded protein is CASSSYPQGYEQYF.